A single sample gave rise to the 30 T cell receptor beta chains below, sequenced in a study of a mutant IDH1 vaccine in newly diagnosed glioma. This table comes from immunoSEQ multiplex PCR, and its TCRdb copy is limited to in-frame clones, with some not included. The table lists some 42,000 clones, 83% of them singletons, with 4.5% to 5.5% in the top ten. Time point meaning: week 35, safety follow-up. Doses consisted of 300 ug of mutant IDH1 20-mer peptide each, paired with topical imiquimod. Antigens for these TCRs are unknown. Sequenced here: PBMCs, sampled from a glioma patient whose treatment included an IDH1 peptide vaccine. The receptor set was obtained from a woman aged 45 to 65 with glioma.

The genes are TRBV9 and TRBJ2-5; D is unclear. This CDR3 comprises 12 residues. Germline values: CDR1 SGDLS, CDR2 YYNGEE. Trimming cost V 0 bases and J 5 bases, with 5 bases left between them. In nucleotides, the CDR3 is TGTGCCAGCAGCGTAGGAGCGGAGACCCAGTACTTC. Protein product: CASSVGAETQYF.

This clone was counted a few times. This chain joins TRBV15 and TRBJ2-7; 8 bases fit TRBD1. V lost 5 bases, J lost 5 bases, and 5 bases stayed unmatched. There are 13 residues in the CDR3. From germline, CDR1 is LNHNV and CDR2 YYDKDF (reference sequence). This CDR3 reads CATSFQGADEQYF. The CDR3 region has the DNA TGTGCCACCAGCTTCCAGGGGGCCGACGAGCAGTACTTC.

CDR3 residues: CAWDRSGGELFF. CDR3 DNA: TGTGCCTGGGACCGTAGCGGCGGGGAGCTGTTTTTT. V and J are TRBV30 and TRBJ2-2; TRBD2 might be the D (6 bases). The V gene's germline CDR1 is GTSNPN and CDR2 SVGIG (reference sequence). This CDR3 comprises 12 residues. The V end lost 5 bases, the J end lost 7 bases, and 11 bases lay between the germline ends.

The rearrangement uses TRBV2 and TRBJ1-1, with TRBD1 as a possible D gene (5 bases). V was pared by 7 bases and J by 5 bases, with 20 bases between. The CDR3 runs to 15 residues. Germline V gene sequence: CDR1 SNHLY, CDR2 FYNNEI. CDR3: CASKEPGLTGTEAFF. The CDR3 DNA reads TGTGCCAGCAAAGAACCGGGACTGACGGGGACTGAAGCTTTCTTT. The full variable domain, in which reference TRBV2 and TRBJ1-1 provide the parts outside the CDR3, is EPEVTQTPSHQVTQMGQEVILRCVPISNHLYFYWYRQILGQKVEFLVSFYNNEISEKSEIFDDQFSVERPDGSNFTLKIRSTKLEDSAMYFCASKEPGLTGTEAFFGQGTRLTVV.

This sequence joins TRBV4-3 and TRBJ1-2, with D possibly being TRBD1 (6 bases). Germline V lookup: CDR1 LGHNA, CDR2 YSLEER. V lost 0 bases and J 6 bases, leaving 20 bases between the germline ends. The CDR3 has 17 amino acids. The CDR3, as DNA: TGCGCCAGCAGCCAAGATTCGACCGGGGGCACTTCTGATGGCTACACCTTC. Its protein is CASSQDSTGGTSDGYTF.

The rearrangement links TRBV6-5 to TRBJ1-2; TRBD1 matches 7 bases. V trimming: 0 bases; J trimming: 4 bases; junction bases outside the gene matches: 5. This CDR3 has 15 amino acids. Looked up from germline, CDR1 is MNHEY and CDR2 is SVGAGI. This CDR3 reads CASSYSGTAVYGYTF. CDR3 DNA sequence: TGTGCCAGCAGTTACTCGGGGACAGCGGTCTATGGCTACACCTTC.

The chain links TRBV6-1 to TRBJ1-5; D uncertain. The CDR3 consists of 16 residues. Germline CDR1 reads MNHNS; CDR2 reads SASEGT. Trimming cost V 2 bases and J 1 base, with 12 bases left between them. The CDR3, as DNA: TGTGCCAGCAGTGAAAACCCGGAGGGCAGCAATCAGCCCCAGCATTTT. This gives the protein CASSENPEGSNQPQHF.

This chain links TRBV4-1 with TRBJ2-2, with a tentative D call TRBD2 (6 bases). V lost 1 base and J lost 0, with 6 bases in between. The V gene's germline CDR1 is MGHRA and CDR2 YSYEKL. The CDR3 runs 15 residues. The CDR3 region has the DNA TGCGCCAGCAGCCAAGGGGACTCGAACACCGGGGAGCTGTTTTTT. This sequence encodes CASSQGDSNTGELFF.

J is TRBJ1-2 and V is TRBV2, with a possible D match to TRBD1 (5 bases). This CDR3 has 13 amino acids. V was cut by 3 bases and J by 3 bases, with 8 bases left in between. The germline V gene has CDR1 SNHLY and CDR2 FYNNEI. CDR3 sequence (DNA): TGTGCCAGCAGTGATGAACAGGACTATGGCTACACCTTC. This sequence encodes CASSDEQDYGYTF.

In its sample, this clone was seen once. This rearrangement joins TRBV19 to TRBJ2-7; D is perhaps TRBD1 (6 bases). The CDR3 is 15 amino acids. CDR1 is LNHDA, CDR2 SQIVND, per germline (reference sequence). V dropped 0 bases and J dropped 3 bases, with 12 bases sitting between them. CDR3 coding DNA: TGTGCCAGTAGTATAGATAAAGTAGGGGGCTACGAGCAGTACTTC. As protein: CASSIDKVGGYEQYF.

The V gene is TRBV7-2, the J gene TRBJ1-1; no firm D call. CDR1 and CDR2 (germline): SGHTA, FQGNSA. CDR3 size: 16 residues. The germline V and J ends were trimmed by 2 bases and 1 base, with 14 bases remaining between them. In nucleotides, the CDR3 is TGTGCCAGCAGCTTAAACATCTACACAGAGAACACTGAAGCTTTCTTT. The encoded protein is CASSLNIYTENTEAFF.

The CDR3 protein is CASRETGGFGELFF. CDR3 in DNA: TGTGCCAGCAGAGAAACAGGGGGGTTCGGGGAGCTGTTTTTT. This chain uses TRBV6-1 with TRBJ2-2; 8 positions match TRBD1. This CDR3 spans 14 amino acids. CDR1 and CDR2 (germline): MNHNS, SASEGT. After removal of 6 bases from V and 7 bases from J, the junction contained 7 bases not matched to a gene.

V and J are TRBV2 and TRBJ1-2, with D maybe TRBD1 (6 bases). V was pared by 7 bases and J by 0 bases, with 15 bases between. This CDR3 is built from 15 residues. CDR1 SNHLY and CDR2 FYNNEI come from the germline V gene. In nucleotides, the CDR3 is TGTGCCAGCATCGGGGCAGGGGCGGCTAACTATGGCTACACCTTC. Amino acids: CASIGAGAANYGYTF.

The chain has TRBV11-2 and TRBJ2-5; TRBD2 matches at 8 bases. CDR1 is SGHAT, CDR2 FQNNGV, per germline. This CDR3 comprises 15 residues. Trimming removed 5 bases from V and 4 bases from J; junction bases left unmatched: 9. CDR3 region: CASSRLSGGLETQYF. The CDR3 DNA reads as TGTGCCAGCAGCCGGCTGAGCGGGGGTTTAGAGACCCAGTACTTC.

The chain couples TRBV10-2 to TRBJ2-2, with D possibly being TRBD1 or TRBD2 (5 bases each). V was shortened by 3 bases and J by 2 bases, with 22 bases between the two germline ends. This CDR3 has 19 amino acids. Germline V CDR1 and CDR2: WSHSY, SAAADI. The CDR3 spells CASSESVVIRDRNTGELFF. The CDR3 DNA is TGCGCCAGCAGTGAATCCGTGGTAATTCGGGACCGCAACACCGGGGAGCTGTTTTTT.

This rearrangement joins TRBV7-9 to TRBJ2-6; possible D gene TRBD1, 6 bases. V lost 5 bases to trimming and J lost 4 bases, with 12 bases between them. From germline, CDR1 is SEHNR and CDR2 FQNEAQ (reference sequence). The CDR3 is 15 residues long. The CDR3 sequence: CASSVVGGGANVLTF. The CDR3 bases are TGTGCCAGCAGCGTGGTAGGGGGAGGGGCCAACGTCCTGACTTTC.

The gene calls are TRBV25-1 and TRBJ2-7, with D perhaps TRBD1 (5 bases). The CDR3 has 14 amino acids. Trimming removed 1 base at V and 5 bases at J, with 12 bases between. The germline V gene encodes CDR1 MGHDK and CDR2 SYGVNS. CDR3 sequence (DNA): TGTGCCAGCAGTGAATGGGGCAGAAGGAACGAGCAGTACTTC. Its translation is CASSEWGRRNEQYF.

A few counts support this clone. The CDR3: CASSVGDLGEKLFF. Written as DNA, the CDR3 is TGTGCCAGCAGCGTAGGGGACCTGGGGGAAAAACTGTTTTTT. The chain links TRBV9 to TRBJ1-4, with D perhaps matching TRBD1 (5 bases). Trimming left V 0 bases short and J 8 bases short, with 11 bases between. CDR3 length: 14 amino acids. In germline, CDR1 is SGDLS, CDR2 YYNGEE. Together with reference TRBV9 and TRBJ1-4, the CDR3 gives the full variable domain: DSGVTQTPKHLITATGQRVTLRCSPRSGDLSVYWYQQSLDQGLQFLIQYYNGEERAKGNILERFSAQQFPDLHSELNLSSLELGDSALYFCASSVGDLGEKLFFGSGTQLSVL.

The J gene is TRBJ2-7, the V gene TRBV7-8; D remains ambiguous. The CDR3 totals 12 residues. Germline CDR1 and CDR2: SGHVS and FQNEAQ. V lost 1 base to trimming and J lost 7 bases, with 8 bases between them. The CDR3 DNA reads as TGTGCCAGCAGCTTAGGTTCTGGAGAGCAGTACTTC. It yields the protein CASSLGSGEQYF.

The V and J genes are TRBV6-5 and TRBJ1-5; D unresolved. Germline V gives CDR1 MNHEY, CDR2 SVGAGI. CDR3 length: 15 residues. V dropped 5 bases and J dropped 7 bases, with 18 bases sitting between them. The CDR3: CASSPAGLPPQPQHF. The CDR3 bases are TGTGCCAGCAGTCCCGCGGGGTTACCCCCCCAGCCCCAGCATTTT.

The chain links TRBV18 to TRBJ2-5; 9 nucleotides match TRBD2. With V trimmed by 4 bases and J by 2 bases, 2 bases remained unmatched. CDR1 is KGHSH, CDR2 LQKENI, per germline. The CDR3 sequence is 14 residues long. The CDR3 is CASSRGLAQETQYF. The CDR3 nucleotides read TGTGCCAGCTCACGGGGACTAGCTCAAGAGACCCAGTACTTC.

The chain uses TRBV6-6 and TRBJ2-5; 7 bases align to TRBD1. The V segment lost 4 bases and the J segment 6 bases; nucleotides outside the gene matches: 8. The CDR3 has 14 amino acids. Germline CDR1 MNHNY, CDR2 SVGAGI (reference sequence). The CDR3 protein is CASSSTGAVKTQYF. Here the CDR3 DNA reads TGTGCCAGCAGTTCCACAGGGGCGGTGAAGACCCAGTACTTC.

The J gene is TRBJ2-7, the V gene TRBV13, with a possible D match to TRBD2 (7 bases). Germline V CDR1 and CDR2: PRHDT, FYEKMQ (reference sequence). V shed 5 bases and J shed 7 bases, with 21 bases lying between them. The CDR3 is 15 residues long. The CDR3 DNA is TGTGCCAGCAGCCAAGGGGGGGGTAGGGCGCGGGAGCAGTACTTC. Amino acid sequence: CASSQGGGRAREQYF.

The chain couples TRBV5-8 to TRBJ1-2, with TRBD1 matching over 9 bases. The CDR3 sequence is 15 residues long. The germline V gene encodes CDR1 SGHTS and CDR2 YDEGEE. The V segment lost 3 bases and the J segment 3 bases; nucleotides outside the gene matches: 6. The CDR3 region has the DNA TGTGCCAGCAGCTCCCTGACAGGGGGGGACTATGGCTACACCTTC. This codes for CASSSLTGGDYGYTF. The entire variable domain, with the rest obtained from reference TRBV5-8 and TRBJ1-2, is as follows: EAGVTQSPTHLIKTRGQQATLRCSPISGHTSVYWYQQALGLGLQFLLWYDEGEERNRGNFPPRFSGRQFPNYSSELNVNALELEDSALYLCASSSLTGGDYGYTFGSGTRLTVV.

The rearrangement uses TRBV2 and TRBJ1-3, with 8 nucleotides matching TRBD1. Germline-derived CDR1 and CDR2 are SNHLY and FYNNEI. The CDR3 sequence is 14 residues long. V shed 7 bases and J 5 bases; nucleotides not matched to a gene: 7. CDR3 coding DNA: TGTGCCAGCACTCAGGACAGGGACCGAAACACCATATATTTT. This gives the protein CASTQDRDRNTIYF.

J is TRBJ2-7 and V is TRBV29-1, with D unclear. There are 11 residues in the CDR3. Trimming left V 6 bases short and J 4 bases short, with 10 bases between. From germline, CDR1 is SQVTM and CDR2 ANQGSEA. CDR3 amino acids: CSVQSSYEQYF. The CDR3 DNA is TGCAGCGTCCAAAGCTCTTACGAGCAGTACTTC.

CDR3 sequence (DNA): TGTGCCAGCAGCTTAGGTGGAGCGAACACCGGGGAGCTGTTTTTT. Its translation is CASSLGGANTGELFF. The V call is TRBV11-3, the J call TRBJ2-2; D is uncertain. Germline-derived CDR1 and CDR2 are SGHNT and YENEEA. The CDR3 is 15 amino acids. Trimming stripped 1 base from V and 0 bases from J, with 6 bases between.

This chain joins TRBV2 and TRBJ1-5; tentatively, D is TRBD1 (5 bases). Deletions cut 4 bases from V and 2 bases from J, with 12 bases between. Germline CDR1 reads SNHLY; CDR2 reads FYNNEI. This CDR3 region has 15 residues. The CDR3 protein is CASSVTGRGNQPQHF. CDR3 in DNA: TGTGCCAGCAGTGTTACAGGACGCGGCAATCAGCCCCAGCATTTT.

V and J are TRBV11-2 and TRBJ1-3; D is perhaps TRBD1 (5 bases). V gave up 0 bases and J gave up 2 bases, with 8 bases separating them. CDR3 size: 15 residues. CDR1 and CDR2 from the germline V gene are SGHAT and FQNNGV. The CDR3 loop reads CASSLEGTAGNTIYF. In DNA form, the CDR3 reads TGTGCCAGCAGCTTAGAAGGGACGGCTGGAAACACCATATATTTT.

V usage is TRBV6-1 and J usage is TRBJ1-6; D is perhaps TRBD1 (5 bases). Germline CDR1 is MNHNS and CDR2 is SASEGT. Trimming shortened V by 4 bases and J by 4 bases, and 14 bases separated the two germline ends. This CDR3 contains 16 residues. The CDR3 DNA follows: TGTGCCAGCAGTGGGCCCGGGGGTCAGTATAATTCACCCCTCCACTTT. It codes for CASSGPGGQYNSPLHF.